This TCR beta chain is from a study of graft-versus-host responses after intestinal transplantation. Study summary: Those transplanted obtained multivisceral, liver-intestinal, or isolated intestinal grafts. After anti-thymocyte globulin induction, recipients took tacrolimus and steroids for approximately 3 years.

Regarding the study as a whole: With peak circulating GvH clone levels came an association with early post-transplant HvG declines. The presence of high graft-versus-host to host-versus-graft clonal ratios in allografts characterized patients with graft-donor T cell macrochimerism.

Clones were sequenced by immunoSEQ multiplex PCR, and TCRdb holds only the in-frame ones, with some missing. The sample records approximately 25,000 clones, roughly four fifths being singletons. The CDR3 loop spans 15 amino acids. J lost 0 bases, V lost 5 bases, and 4 bases had no gene match. CDR1 is SEHNR and CDR2 is FQNEAQ in the germline V gene (reference sequence). Concerning this clone itself: The antigen is undetermined.

This clonotype was sampled from a human donor who was the organ donor for an intestinal transplant. The chain joins TRBV7-9 to TRBJ2-7; 10 nucleotides align to TRBD2. The sample here was unstimulated CD8+ T cells sorted from spleen or lymph node cells, taken before transplant. CDR3 coding DNA: TGTGCCAGCAGCAACGGACTAGCGGACTCCTACGAGCAGTACTTC. It encodes CASSNGLADSYEQYF.